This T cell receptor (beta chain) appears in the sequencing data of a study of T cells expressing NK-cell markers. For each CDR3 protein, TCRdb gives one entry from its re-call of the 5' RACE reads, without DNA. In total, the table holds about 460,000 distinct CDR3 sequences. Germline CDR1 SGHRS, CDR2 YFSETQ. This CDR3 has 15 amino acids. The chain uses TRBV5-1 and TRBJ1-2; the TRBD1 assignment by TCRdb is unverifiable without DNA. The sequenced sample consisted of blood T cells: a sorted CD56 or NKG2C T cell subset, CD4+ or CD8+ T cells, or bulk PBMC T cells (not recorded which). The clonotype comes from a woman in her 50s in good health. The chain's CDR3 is CASSLRLAGAVGYTF.